This is a list of T cell receptor beta chains from one sample in a study of spatial heterogeneity in lung cancer. TCRdb analysed the 5' RACE reads with MiXCR anew, one entry per CDR3 protein. This repertoire shows more than 10,000 distinct CDR3 sequences, roughly 6% found once; its top ten account for 25% to 30%. Source: PBMCs, taken at surgery. These receptors originate from a male donor with early-stage non-small cell lung cancer. CDR3s include the opening cysteine and the closing phenylalanine or tryptophan. Fields, in order: V gene, CDR3 length, J gene, CDR3 protein.

TRBV6-5	19	TRBJ1-1	CASSYSFIKERGARTEAFF
TRBV25-1	13	TRBJ1-2	CASSAGRGYGYTF
TRBV29-1	11	TRBJ1-2	CSVGDRTGYTF
TRBV6-2/TRBV6-3	12	TRBJ2-1	CASSYSAGAEFF
TRBV29-1	11	TRBJ2-7	CSVGLVYEQYF
TRBV28	13	TRBJ2-3	CASAKSGTDTQYF
TRBV28	14	TRBJ2-6	CASKITAGANVLTF
TRBV20-1	12	TRBJ1-2	CSARGANYGYTF
TRBV28	13	TRBJ2-2	CASSPINTGELFF
TRBV29-1	12	TRBJ2-5	CSAALAGETQYF
TRBV7-3	13	TRBJ2-7	CASSPQPADEQYF
TRBV29-1	13	TRBJ2-2	CSVERQGTGELFF
TRBV28	14	TRBJ1-1	CASIPTDRDTEAFF
TRBV6-5	11	TRBJ2-3	CASLFRGTQYF
TRBV6-5	17	TRBJ2-4	CASSSGLRSPAKNIQYF
TRBV7-9	13	TRBJ2-5	CALLGPALGTQYF
TRBV15	14	TRBJ2-3	CATSTSGGTDTQYF
TRBV7-9	13	TRBJ2-7	CASSPRRRGEQYF
TRBV6-2/TRBV6-3	12	TRBJ2-7	CATRQPLLEQYF
TRBV29-1	13	TRBJ2-3	CSVLGQGTDTQYF
TRBV7-2	12	TRBJ2-5	CASSSQSETQYF
TRBV29-1	16	TRBJ2-7	CSVVLAGGFSSYEQYF
TRBV20-1	16	TRBJ1-5	CSARDLGLNSNQPQHF
TRBV20-1	12	TRBJ2-7	CSARESGHEQYF
TRBV2	15	TRBJ2-1	CASSETGSSYNEQFF
TRBV29-1	11	TRBJ1-2	CSAYNNYGYTF
TRBV7-2	14	TRBJ1-2	CASSASPRLYGYTF
TRBV19	16	TRBJ2-6	CASSRHINTGANVLTF
TRBV3-1	15	TRBJ2-7	CASSQDTLAIHEQYF
TRBV28	17	TRBJ1-1	CASPSGQGLLLGTEAFF
TRBV3-1	14	TRBJ2-7	CASSQSTGTYEQYF
TRBV29-1	12	TRBJ1-5	CSARDSHQPQHF
TRBV12-3/TRBV12-4	11	TRBJ2-2	CASSPPGELFF
TRBV11-1	14	TRBJ1-1	CASSYDRAGTEAFF
TRBV28	14	TRBJ1-6	CASNRSSYNSPLHF
TRBV28	15	TRBJ2-7	CASSFLRDSSYEQYF
TRBV7-3	15	TRBJ2-3	CASSTTPGSTDTQYF
TRBV20-1	11	TRBJ2-5	CSAGGEETQYF
TRBV20-1	13	TRBJ1-1	CSALGQGGTEAFF
TRBV5-1	15	TRBJ1-3	CASSWDRDSGNTIYF
TRBV20-1	12	TRBJ2-5	CSAKRDFGTQYF
TRBV24-1	15	TRBJ2-2	CATSPGELNTGELFF
TRBV6-2/TRBV6-3	14	TRBJ2-5	CASVTGTSEETQYF
TRBV5-1	16	TRBJ2-3	CASSLGEGWVTDTQYF
TRBV7-9	15	TRBJ1-6	CASSLESYRSSPLHF
TRBV7-2	15	TRBJ1-1	CASRLGSSGWTEAFF
TRBV7-9	15	TRBJ2-3	CASSTRTESTDTQYF
TRBV5-6	14	TRBJ2-7	CASSLGTETYEQYF
TRBV3-1	13	TRBJ2-7	CASSSSGGVEQYF
TRBV29-1	15	TRBJ2-1	CSVSLGLAGVEEQFF
TRBV20-1	12	TRBJ1-4	CSARTGDEKLFF
TRBV7-5	17	TRBJ1-1	CISVSEATRDRGTEAFF
TRBV6-1	13	TRBJ2-7	CASRGGSTYEQYF
TRBV5-4	16	TRBJ2-2	CASSHGLAGITGELFF